These T cell receptor beta chains were read from a single sample in a study of CD8 T cells in ankylosing spondylitis. TCRdb fed the 5' RACE reads into MiXCR, producing one record per CDR3 protein. Of some 840,000 distinct CDR3 sequences in the sample, about 10% are singletons; the top ten hold more than 0.5%. The sample taken for sequencing was blood, either unsorted or a sorted T cell fraction (not recorded which). The receptors shown here come from a male donor with ankylosing spondylitis. Each CDR3 is given with its conserved first and last residue. The order of the fields is CDR3 DNA, CDR3 protein, V gene, D gene, clone size, J gene. D genes are given only for firm matches. Part of the rows lack a size; the others show once, few, many or a class for expanded clones.

TGTGCCAGCACTAGACAGGGAGACGGCACTGAAGCTTTCTTT | CASTRQGDGTEAFF | TRBV2 | TRBD1 | few | TRBJ1-1
TGCAGTGTTCCGGGGAGGGACACCGGGGAGCTGTTTTTT | CSVPGRDTGELFF | TRBV20-1 | TRBD2 | few | TRBJ2-2
TGCAGTCCGTCTAGCGGGATCACAGATACGCAGTATTTT | CSPSSGITDTQYF | TRBV20-1 | TRBD2 | . | TRBJ2-3
TGTGCCAGCAGCGTAGCGAGCCTAGAGGCAGATACGCAGTATTTT | CASSVASLEADTQYF | TRBV9 | . | many | TRBJ2-3
TGTGCCAGCAGTTCGAGGAGGGGAGGGGATGGCTACACCTTC | CASSSRRGGDGYTF | TRBV6-2/TRBV6-3 | . | few | TRBJ1-2
TGTGCCAGCACCTTTCCGGTTAGGTACAATGAGCAGTTCTTC | CASTFPVRYNEQFF | TRBV7-2 | . | few | TRBJ2-1
TGCAGCGTTAGTCCGGGACAGGGCCCAGAGACCCAGTACTTC | CSVSPGQGPETQYF | TRBV29-1 | TRBD1 | many | TRBJ2-5
TGTGCCATCAGTGAGTCGGTCCTGGGCATGGGCACCGGGGAGCTGTTTTTT | CAISESVLGMGTGELFF | TRBV10-3 | . | few | TRBJ2-2
TGCAGTGCCCGAAAGAGTAGCGGGAGTGGAGATACGCAGTATTTT | CSARKSSGSGDTQYF | TRBV20-1 | TRBD2 | few | TRBJ2-3
TGTGCCACCCCCACAGGACCTTGCGGGGGGGTCTATCAGCCCCAGCATTTT | CATPTGPCGGVYQPQHF | TRBV24-1 | . | . | TRBJ1-5
TGTGCCAGCAGCTTAGCGCCGGGTTGGCAGCCCCAGCATTTT | CASSLAPGWQPQHF | TRBV7-2 | . | . | TRBJ1-5
TGTGCCAGCAGCTTATACCGGGACAATAATTCACCCCTCCACTTT | CASSLYRDNNSPLHF | TRBV7-2 | . | few | TRBJ1-6
TGCAGTGCTAGAGATTGGGCGGGGGGACAGAACTATGGCTACACCTTC | CSARDWAGGQNYGYTF | TRBV20-1 | TRBD1 | . | TRBJ1-2
TGCGCCAGCAGCTTCCAGGGGGGCCGGATCGAGCAGTACTTC | CASSFQGGRIEQYF | TRBV5-1 | . | many | TRBJ2-7
TGTGCCAGCAGCTTAGAGGGGAAAGCAGGGAACGTCTATAATTCACCCCTCCACTTT | CASSLEGKAGNVYNSPLHF | TRBV11-2 | . | . | TRBJ1-6
TGTGCCAGCAGCTTAGCAACTGGCGGTGGTGAGCAGTTCTTC | CASSLATGGGEQFF | TRBV7-9 | . | few | TRBJ2-1
TGTGCCAGCAACGTACAGACAGGGGATGGCGAGACCCAGTACTTC | CASNVQTGDGETQYF | TRBV7-2 | TRBD1 | few | TRBJ2-5
TGTGCCAGCAGTGGGACAGTTTTTATTTCCTATGGCTACACCTTC | CASSGTVFISYGYTF | TRBV28 | TRBD1 | . | TRBJ1-2
TGTGCCAGCAGTCAATTAGCTCCTAAGTACGAGCAGTACTTC | CASSQLAPKYEQYF | TRBV28 | . | . | TRBJ2-7
TGCAGTGCTAGAGATCCCAGGCGAAACCAAGAGACCCAGTACTTC | CSARDPRRNQETQYF | TRBV20-1 | . | few | TRBJ2-5
TGCAGTGCCCTCCCCAGGGCGGGTCAGCCCCAGCATTTT | CSALPRAGQPQHF | TRBV20-1 | . | many | TRBJ1-5
TGTGCCGGCAGGGGTTTTACAGATACACAGTATTTT | CAGRGFTDTQYF | TRBV30 | . | . | TRBJ2-3
TGTGCCAGCAGTTGGAAAGTTCCAGATACGCAGTATTTT | CASSWKVPDTQYF | TRBV12-3/TRBV12-4 | . | few | TRBJ2-3
TGTGCCATCAGTGAGTTGGGAACTAGCGGGAGTTCAGGACAATTC | CAISELGTSGSSGQF | TRBV10-3 | TRBD2 | few | TRBJ2-1
TGTGCCAGCAGCAAGGGGCGGGAGGCTTTCTTT | CASSKGREAFF | TRBV11-1 | . | few | TRBJ1-1
TGCGCCAGCAGCTTGGCAGGACGGAATAATTCACCCCTCCACTTT | CASSLAGRNNSPLHF | TRBV5-1 | . | . | TRBJ1-6
TGTGCCAGCAGCTTAGAGACAGTTTCCGAGCAGTACTTC | CASSLETVSEQYF | TRBV11-3 | . | . | TRBJ2-7
TGTGCCACCAGTGATTCCCCGGCGCAAGAGACCCAGTACTTC | CATSDSPAQETQYF | TRBV24-1 | . | few | TRBJ2-5
TGTGCCTGGAGTGTAAAAGATACGCAGTATTTT | CAWSVKDTQYF | TRBV30 | . | few | TRBJ2-3
TGCAGTGCTAGCTGGGGGACGGTGAACACTGAAGCTTTCTTT | CSASWGTVNTEAFF | TRBV20-1 | . | . | TRBJ1-1
TGTGCCAGCAGGAGCCCTCGGGCGGGAGAAGGCAATGAGCAGTTCTTC | CASRSPRAGEGNEQFF | TRBV6-2/TRBV6-3 | TRBD2 | . | TRBJ2-1
TGTGCCAGCAAGCGGATTCAGGCAGTAAATGAAGCTTTCTTT | CASKRIQAVNEAFF | TRBV6-1 | . | many | TRBJ1-1
TGTGCCAGCAGTTTAAGGCGGGAGGCGGGGGGACTGACAGATACGCAGTATTTT | CASSLRREAGGLTDTQYF | TRBV27 | TRBD2 | . | TRBJ2-3
TGCAGTGCTACGGGACTAGCGGCTAGCACAGATACGCAGTATTTT | CSATGLAASTDTQYF | TRBV20-1 | TRBD2 | few | TRBJ2-3
TGTGCCAGCAGTTACGGACAGTTCGATCAGCCCCAGCATTTT | CASSYGQFDQPQHF | TRBV6-2/TRBV6-3 | . | few | TRBJ1-5
TGTGCCAGCAGCCCCGGCGGGAGTTGCGACAATGAGCAGTTCTTC | CASSPGGSCDNEQFF | TRBV21-1 | . | few | TRBJ2-1
TGTGCCAGCAGCTTAAGGGAAGGTCGGACGGTGAACACCGGGGAGCTGTTTTTT | CASSLREGRTVNTGELFF | TRBV7-8 | . | . | TRBJ2-2
TGTGCCATCAGTGAGTCGTCAGGGGCATATCAAGAGACCCAGTACTTC | CAISESSGAYQETQYF | TRBV10-3 | . | . | TRBJ2-5
TGTGCCAGCAGTTCGGGACCCTACGAGCAGTACTTC | CASSSGPYEQYF | TRBV28 | . | many | TRBJ2-7
TGTGCCAGCAGTGTACTCGGCGGGAATTCACCCCTCCACTTT | CASSVLGGNSPLHF | TRBV6-4 | . | few | TRBJ1-6